One and the same sample provided the 13 T cell receptor beta chains below, sequenced in a study of T cell responses to AZD1222 COVID-19 vaccine. Assay: immunoSEQ multiplex PCR; the TCRdb copy retains only in-frame clones and omits some. In the table there are roughly 80,000 clones, 85% to 90% of which are singletons. Sequencing used peripheral blood, obtained 28 days after the second AZD1222 dose. These receptors were obtained from an adult who received the AZD1222 COVID-19 vaccine.

The chain couples TRBV5-1 to TRBJ1-2; 12 bases match TRBD1. CDR3 length equals 17 residues. The germline CDR1 and CDR2 sequences are SGHRS and YFSETQ. Germline trimming cut 4 bases from V and 2 bases from J; bases unmatched to any gene: 9. The CDR3 bases are TGCGCCAGCAGCAAGGGACAGGGGGCGGTTTCCAACTATGGCTACACCTTC. Its translation: CASSKGQGAVSNYGYTF.

This clone was seen once. The chain carries TRBV4-1 and TRBJ2-2; D is uncertain. Trimming left V 2 bases short and J 4 bases short, with 14 bases between. The CDR3 is 16 residues long. Per germline, CDR1 MGHRA and CDR2 YSYEKL. CDR3 sequence reads: CASSQPQSSSTGELFF. DNA for the CDR3: TGCGCCAGCAGCCAACCCCAATCCTCTAGCACCGGGGAGCTGTTTTTT.

In nucleotides, the CDR3 is TGTGCCTGGGCAACTAGCGGCGCTCCCTATGGCTACACCTTC. Translated: CAWATSGAPYGYTF. The J gene is TRBJ1-2, the V gene TRBV30; D is unresolved. There are 14 residues in the CDR3. The V end lost 5 bases, the J end lost 4 bases, and 17 bases lay between the germline ends. CDR1 GTSNPN and CDR2 SVGIG come from the germline V gene (reference sequence).

This clone was seen a single time. This chain joins TRBV3-1 (or the pseudogene TRBV3-2) and TRBJ2-1; 11 nucleotides align to TRBD2. CDR3 length: 15 residues. Per the germline V gene, CDR1 is LGHDT and CDR2 is YNNKEL (reference sequence). V was clipped by 3 bases and J by 9 bases; unmatched bases: 7. Here the CDR3 DNA reads TGTGCCAGCAGCCACCGTAGCGGGGGGGCTGGTGAGCAGTTCTTC. Its translation: CASSHRSGGAGEQFF.

The chain joins TRBV7-2 to TRBJ1-3; D ambiguous. V gave up 0 bases and J gave up 2 bases, with 8 bases separating them. The CDR3 is made up of 15 amino acids. Germline V lookup: CDR1 SGHTA, CDR2 FQGNSA. The CDR3 region has the DNA TGTGCCAGCAGCTTAGCTCCAGCCCCTGGAAACACCATATATTTT. It codes for CASSLAPAPGNTIYF.

The chain employs TRBV7-2 and TRBJ2-7; the D gene is possibly TRBD1 (6 bases). CDR1 SGHTA and CDR2 FQGNSA come from the germline V gene. V was clipped by 7 bases and J by 9 bases, with 19 bases between them. The CDR3 extends over 13 amino acids. CDR3 sequence reads: CASTHHDRKGQYF. For the CDR3, the DNA is TGTGCCAGCACCCACCATGACAGGAAGGGGCAGTACTTC.

As for this clone: Germline is not matched at one junction end, which may reflect a read error. This chain connects TRBV6-5 to TRBJ1-6; D unclear. CDR3 length: 14 residues. The germline CDR1 and CDR2 sequences are MNHEY and SVGAGI. CDR3 DNA sequence: TGTGCCAGGAGTTCTTTTATCTATAATTCACCCCTCCACTTT. Its translation: CARSSFIYNSPLHF.

V gene TRBV28 combines with J gene TRBJ1-6; D is possibly TRBD1 (5 bases). V lost 6 bases and J 1 base, leaving 13 bases between the germline ends. The germline gives CDR1 MDHEN, CDR2 SYDVKM. This CDR3 contains 16 residues. Here the CDR3 DNA reads TGTGCCAGCAGACCAGGGTATTGGTCCTATAATTCACCCCTCCACTTT. This translates into CASRPGYWSYNSPLHF.

V gene TRBV9 combines with J gene TRBJ2-1, with D possibly matching TRBD2 (6 bases). Germline CDR1 and CDR2: SGDLS and YYNGEE. The CDR3 sequence is 14 residues long. Trimming left V 3 bases short and J 13 bases short, with 20 bases between. The CDR3 DNA is TGTGCCAGCAGCGGCGGGACCTCCCTAACTTCACAGTTCTTC. The encoded protein is CASSGGTSLTSQFF.

The chain employs TRBV28 and TRBJ2-7, with 8 bases identical to TRBD1. The junction had 6 bases not matched to a gene; V was cut back by 7 bases and J by 7 bases. Germline CDR1 MDHEN, CDR2 SYDVKM. There are 12 residues in the CDR3. The CDR3 DNA follows: TGTGCCAGCACCTTCGGACAGGGTGAGCAGTACTTC. Amino acid sequence: CASTFGQGEQYF. Variable domain in full (rest from reference TRBV28 and TRBJ2-7): DVKVTQSSRYLVKRTGEKVFLECVQDMDHENMFWYRQDPGLGLRLIYFSYDVKMKEKGDIPEGYSVSREKKERFSLILESASTNQTSMYLCASTFGQGEQYFGPGTRLTVT.

V is TRBV4-1 and J is TRBJ1-1; D unresolved. The CDR3 spans 14 residues. Per the germline V gene, CDR1 is MGHRA and CDR2 is YSYEKL. Trimming pared 4 bases from V and 4 bases from J, leaving 13 bases between. The chain's CDR3 is CASSPIYDPTEAFF. For the CDR3, the DNA is TGCGCCAGCAGCCCTATTTACGACCCCACTGAAGCTTTCTTT.

The V gene is TRBV6-1, the J gene TRBJ1-2; 11 nucleotides agree with TRBD1. Trimming removed 5 bases from V and 7 bases from J; junction bases left unmatched: 3. The length of the CDR3 is 13 residues. The germline CDR1 and CDR2 sequences are MNHNS and SASEGT. For the CDR3, the DNA is TGTGCCAGCAGTCCCGGGACAGGGGGTGGCTACACCTTC. This gives the protein CASSPGTGGGYTF.

The genes are TRBV7-8 and TRBJ2-5; 11 bases match TRBD1. Germline V gives CDR1 SGHVS, CDR2 FQNEAQ. This CDR3 is built from 16 residues. The trim removed 6 bases at V and 7 bases at J, leaving 13 bases unmatched. The CDR3 here is CASSNPRTGGRGTQYF. CDR3 sequence (DNA): TGTGCCAGCAGTAATCCTCGGACAGGGGGCCGCGGGACCCAGTACTTC.